This T cell receptor beta chain is from a study of technical replicates of blood from several donors (dated by TCRdb to about 2017). Library preparation employed the immunoSEQ multiplex PCR assay. The clones in this table, taken by TCRdb from immuneACCESS, are in-frame only. Not every clone is retained; where verified, under half of the shortfall comes from an unresolved V gene, and the cause of the rest is unknown. This sample is represented by about 48,000 clones; roughly 90% of them were singletons. Together, the top ten hold 3% to 5% of the sample. About this clone itself: What this receptor recognizes is not known. Per-nucleotide qualities are absent, and no much larger clonotype sits a single base away.

The sequence derives from a human donor in good health. Some clones in this sample may be carry-over from other donors' samples. The sequenced material came from PBMCs.

This receptor carries the CDR3 CATSRAGTYEQYF. The sequenced DNA: TGTGCCACCAGCAGAGCAGGCACCTACGAGCAGTACTTC. The chain uses TRBV15 and TRBJ2-7, with no confidently assigned D gene. V drops 1 base and J drops 2 bases, leaving 6 bases in between. From the germline V gene (reference sequence), CDR1 is LNHNV and CDR2 is YYDKDF. The CDR3 starts with the cysteine, ends with the phenylalanine, and has 13 residues. This entry keeps only the CDR3 DNA: 39 bases, framed from base 1.